A single sample is the source of the 21 T cell receptor beta chains below, sequenced in a study of graft-versus-host responses after intestinal transplantation. Assay used: immunoSEQ multiplex PCR; TCRdb lists only in-frame clones, some missing. This sample has around 77,000 clones, with approximately 94% found just once. No antigen is known for these receptors. Material: unstimulated CD8+ T cells sorted from spleen or lymph node cells, obtained before intestinal transplant. These receptors all stem from a human donor who received an intestinal transplant.

This rearrangement joins TRBV30 to TRBJ1-4; 10 bases fit TRBD1. Per the germline V gene, CDR1 is GTSNPN and CDR2 is SVGIG (reference sequence). CDR3 size: 15 residues. The V and J ends lost 2 bases and 4 bases, in that order; junction bases with no gene match: 4. The CDR3 protein is CAWSSWDRGNEKLFF. The DNA for the CDR3 is TGTGCCTGGAGTTCCTGGGACAGGGGTAATGAAAAACTGTTTTTT.

This clone was counted once. The chain links TRBV27 to TRBJ1-2, with 8 bases fitting TRBD1. The CDR3 totals 15 residues. V was clipped by 4 bases and J by 4 bases; unmatched bases: 8. Germline-derived CDR1 and CDR2 are MNHEY and SMNVEV (reference sequence). CDR3 protein: CASSSFQGASYGYTF. The CDR3 region has the DNA TGTGCCAGCAGTTCCTTCCAGGGGGCGAGCTATGGCTACACCTTC.

CDR3 protein: CASRSTDRGTEAFF. CDR3 coding DNA: TGTGCCAGTCGATCAACCGACAGGGGCACTGAAGCTTTCTTT. The rearrangement joins TRBV9 to TRBJ1-1, with 8 bases lining up with TRBD1. Germline CDR1 reads SGDLS; CDR2 reads YYNGEE. The CDR3 totals 14 residues. V shed 8 bases, J shed 4 bases, and the junction held 10 bases outside the gene matches.

The V gene is TRBV6-5, the J gene TRBJ2-7, with D unresolved. The ends were cut back, 0 bases at V and 7 bases at J, with 16 bases in the middle. From germline, CDR1 is MNHEY and CDR2 SVGAGI. This CDR3 has 15 residues. In DNA, the CDR3 is TGTGCCAGCAGTTACTCTGGTTTTACCCCTCGGGAGCAGTACTTC. This gives the protein CASSYSGFTPREQYF.

V is TRBV11-2 and J is TRBJ2-7, with a tentative D call TRBD1 (6 bases). In germline, CDR1 is SGHAT, CDR2 FQNNGV. This CDR3 contains 14 residues. Between the trimmed V and J ends, which lost 2 bases and 3 bases, there was a span of 11 bases. CDR3 sequence: CASSLYRDDYEQYF. The DNA of the CDR3 is TGTGCCAGCAGCTTATACAGGGATGACTACGAGCAGTACTTC.

The genes are TRBV12-5 and TRBJ1-1; no definite D call. The ends were cut back, 3 bases at V and 1 base at J, with 12 bases in the middle. Germline loops: CDR1 LGHNT, CDR2 FRNRAP. CDR3 length: 15 amino acids. CDR3 sequence (DNA): TGTGCTAGTGGTTTTTATGCTGACACGAACACTGAAGCTTTCTTT. It translates to CASGFYADTNTEAFF.

The V call is TRBV7-9, the J call TRBJ2-7, with D hard to call. V lost 5 bases and J lost 4, with 15 bases in between. The germline V gene encodes CDR1 SEHNR and CDR2 FQNEAQ (reference sequence). This CDR3 has 14 residues. The CDR3 bases are TGTGCCAGCAGCCCCCCTGGCGGTGGATACGAGCAGTACTTC. Residues: CASSPPGGGYEQYF.

The chain couples TRBV4-2 to TRBJ2-3, with TRBD2 identical over 7 bases. The CDR3 is made up of 17 amino acids. The V gene's germline CDR1 is LGHNA and CDR2 YNFKEQ. Unmatched junction bases numbered 14, after V lost 3 bases and J lost 5 bases. CDR3 in amino acids: CASSHQRGAGVGDTQYF. The DNA of the CDR3 is TGTGCCAGCAGCCACCAGAGAGGGGCGGGAGTGGGAGATACGCAGTATTTT.

The chain combines TRBV28 with TRBJ2-7, with D possibly being TRBD2 (6 bases). Trimming took off 5 bases at V and 1 base at J, with 15 bases between the two ends. Germline-derived CDR1 and CDR2 are MDHEN and SYDVKM. The CDR3 contains 15 residues. The CDR3 bases are TGTGCCAGCAGTCCGGTCGGGACTGCGTCCTACGAGCAGTACTTC. Residues: CASSPVGTASYEQYF.

The V call is TRBV11-2, the J call TRBJ2-7; TRBD2 might be the D (5 bases). CDR3 length: 12 amino acids. CDR1 is SGHAT, CDR2 FQNNGV, per germline. The V end lost 5 bases, the J end lost 3 bases, and 8 bases lay between the germline ends. CDR3 loop: CASSGGDYEQYF. The CDR3 nucleotides are TGTGCCAGCAGCGGAGGAGACTACGAGCAGTACTTC.

V gene TRBV19 combines with J gene TRBJ1-5, with D unresolved. The V gene's germline CDR1 is LNHDA and CDR2 SQIVND (reference sequence). This CDR3 has 14 residues. Trimming shortened V by 7 bases and J by 2 bases, and 12 bases separated the two germline ends. CDR3 DNA sequence: TGTGCCAGTAATGTCCCCTGGGGCAATCAGCCCCAGCATTTT. This translates into CASNVPWGNQPQHF.

The CDR3 DNA is TGTGCCAGCAGTTTATCGGGTGGAGGCAATGAGCAGTTCTTC. Protein sequence: CASSLSGGGNEQFF. The V gene is TRBV27, the J gene TRBJ2-1; TRBD2 might be the D (5 bases). CDR1 and CDR2 (germline): MNHEY, SMNVEV (reference sequence). V was shortened by 0 bases and J by 6 bases, with 9 bases between the two germline ends. This CDR3 contains 14 residues.

This clone appeared once. Distinct nucleotide sequences in the sample also encode this CDR3. This sequence joins TRBV27 and TRBJ2-7; 13 bases map to TRBD2. V gave up 2 bases and J gave up 7 bases; unmatched junction bases: 2. CDR3 size: 14 residues. CDR1 and CDR2 (germline): MNHEY, SMNVEV (reference sequence). For the CDR3, the DNA is TGTGCCAGCAGTTTAGGACTAGCGGGAGATGAGCAGTACTTC. Translation: CASSLGLAGDEQYF.

The chain's CDR3 is CASTDGTEAFF. DNA for the CDR3: TGTGCCAGCACGGATGGAACTGAAGCTTTCTTT. V usage is TRBV2 and J usage is TRBJ1-1, with D uncertain. CDR1 is SNHLY and CDR2 is FYNNEI in the germline V gene. This CDR3 region has 11 residues. The V gene lost 7 bases and the J gene lost 5 bases, with 8 bases spanning the gap.

The chain joins TRBV30 to TRBJ2-7; D unresolved. V was shortened by 1 base and J by 5 bases, with 12 bases between the two germline ends. CDR1 is GTSNPN and CDR2 is SVGIG in the germline V gene (reference sequence). This CDR3 is 13 amino acids long. CDR3 sequence reads: CAWSETSSDEQYF. The DNA for the CDR3 is TGTGCCTGGAGTGAGACAAGTAGTGACGAGCAGTACTTC.

This chain joins TRBV7-6 and TRBJ1-4, with D possibly being TRBD1 (5 bases). This CDR3 has 14 amino acids. CDR1 is SGHVS and CDR2 is FNYEAQ in the germline V gene. The V and J ends lost 2 bases and 5 bases respectively, with 9 bases between them. CDR3: CASSLSQGNEKLFF. The CDR3 region has the DNA TGTGCCAGCAGCTTAAGTCAGGGAAATGAAAAACTGTTTTTT.

V gene TRBV9 combines with J gene TRBJ2-7; D is perhaps TRBD1 (6 bases). The germline V gene has CDR1 SGDLS and CDR2 YYNGEE. V dropped 0 bases and J dropped 5 bases, with 12 bases sitting between them. The CDR3 consists of 14 residues. CDR3 nucleotides: TGTGCCAGCAGCGTAGCTTCAGGGGCTCACGAGCAGTACTTC. This encodes CASSVASGAHEQYF. Full variable domain (rest looked up from reference TRBV9 and TRBJ2-7): DSGVTQTPKHLITATGQRVTLRCSPRSGDLSVYWYQQSLDQGLQFLIQYYNGEERAKGNILERFSAQQFPDLHSELNLSSLELGDSALYFCASSVASGAHEQYFGPGTRLTVT.

The chain combines TRBV27 with TRBJ2-7; a weak D match, TRBD2 (6 bases). This CDR3 has 15 amino acids. Trimming took off 3 bases at V and 2 bases at J, with 14 bases between the two ends. The germline V gene has CDR1 MNHEY and CDR2 SMNVEV (reference sequence). Here the CDR3 DNA reads TGTGCCAGCAGTTTGGGGGGAACAGTGACCTACGAGCAGTACTTC. Its protein product is CASSLGGTVTYEQYF.

For the CDR3, the DNA is TGTGCCAGCAGCCAAGGGTGGCTAGCCAAAAACATTCAGTACTTC. This sequence encodes CASSQGWLAKNIQYF. The chain uses TRBV4-2 and TRBJ2-4; no clear D. In germline, CDR1 is LGHNA, CDR2 YNFKEQ. The CDR3 has 15 amino acids. Trimming pared 1 base from V and 0 bases from J, leaving 7 bases between.

V gene TRBV15 combines with J gene TRBJ2-7; 7 bases fit TRBD1. Trimming at V came to 6 bases and at J to 0 bases, leaving 8 bases not matched to a gene. This CDR3 comprises 15 residues. Germline-derived CDR1 and CDR2 are LNHNV and YYDKDF (reference sequence). CDR3 sequence reads: CATRTSDRASYEQYF. CDR3 sequence (DNA): TGTGCCACCAGGACGTCCGACAGGGCCTCCTACGAGCAGTACTTC.

As DNA, the CDR3 is TGTGCCAGCAGTGAATACAGTGGGTCCTACGAGCAGTACTTC. It specifies CASSEYSGSYEQYF. V gene TRBV6-5 combines with J gene TRBJ2-7, with D unclear. The CDR3 loop spans 14 amino acids. Germline V gives CDR1 MNHEY, CDR2 SVGAGI. V was cut by 5 bases and J by 1 base, with 12 bases left in between.